This T cell receptor beta chain comes out of a study of naive and memory T cell subsets. Study-level points and caveats: TCR transcript changes with activation or differentiation may affect this RNA method.

V shed 3 bases and J shed 7 bases, with 15 bases lying between them. Germline values: CDR1 SQVTM, CDR2 ANQGSEA. CDR3 length: 13 amino acids. Four PCR rounds used nested alpha and beta constant region primers plus the SP2 primer. Reverse transcription of blood and skin TCR RNA was primed at alpha and beta constant regions. TCRdb independently ran MiXCR on the 5' RACE reads; one entry per CDR3 protein. Among tens of thousands of distinct CDR3 sequences listed, under 8.5% were seen once. In the case of this clonotype: What it binds is unknown.

An oligonucleotide containing a UMI was ligated to the 3' end of TCR cDNA. Whole-blood samples were about 2.5 ml of peripheral blood from healthy adult volunteers. The chain employs TRBV29-1 and TRBJ2-5; tentatively, D is TRBD1 or TRBD2 (5 bases each). This receptor was taken from a male donor in good health. CDR3 nucleotides: TGCAGCGTTGAGCCCGACGGGGCTTTGACCCAGTACTTC. Translated: CSVEPDGALTQYF.